The 30 T cell receptor beta chains in this list originate from one sample, sequenced in a study of cytomegalovirus exposure and HLA in healthy donors. Both 60 Vbeta primers and 13 Jbeta primers went into the PCR. Produced via immunoSEQ multiplex PCR; TCRdb's table is partial and in-frame only. This sample yields over 100,000 clones, of which roughly 70% are seen a single time; 6.6% belongs to the top ten. Sample: PBMCs. Every receptor here comes from a man aged 40-49 years in good health and CMV-seropositive.

CDR3 in amino acids: CASSLSGRRQETQYF. The DNA of the CDR3 is TGTGCCAGCAGCTTGAGCGGGAGGCGACAAGAGACCCAGTACTTC. V and J are TRBV5-4 and TRBJ2-5; 9 bases fit TRBD2. This CDR3 comprises 15 residues. Germline CDR1 is SGHNT and CDR2 is YYREEE (reference sequence). V lost 1 base, J lost 2 bases, and 3 bases stayed unmatched. Together with reference TRBV5-4 and TRBJ2-5, the CDR3 gives the full variable domain: ETGVTQSPTHLIKTRGQQVTLRCSSQSGHNTVSWYQQALGQGPQFIFQYYREEENGRGNFPPRFSGLQFPNYSSELNVNALELDDSALYLCASSLSGRRQETQYFGPGTRLLVL.

This clone was seen a few times. The V gene is TRBV19, the J gene TRBJ2-3; the match to TRBD1 covers 9 bases. Germline V gene lookup returns CDR1 LNHDA and CDR2 SQIVND (reference sequence). V lost 6 bases and J lost 0; bases outside the gene matches: 4. The CDR3 extends over 15 amino acids. CDR3: CASRLQGASTDTQYF. DNA for the CDR3: TGTGCCAGTAGGCTACAGGGGGCAAGCACAGATACGCAGTATTTT.

J is TRBJ1-5 and V is TRBV5-1; D is unclear. Germline CDR1 reads SGHRS; CDR2 reads YFSETQ. The CDR3 has 15 amino acids. V shed 3 bases and J shed 1 base, with 11 bases lying between them. The CDR3 here is CASSSGEGSNQPQHF. CDR3 in DNA: TGCGCCAGCAGCTCCGGGGAGGGCAGCAATCAGCCCCAGCATTTT.

The chain couples TRBV7-9 to TRBJ1-2; 7 nucleotides match TRBD1. This CDR3 region has 14 residues. The junction had 10 bases not matched to a gene; V was cut back by 5 bases and J by 7 bases. Germline loops: CDR1 SEHNR, CDR2 FQNEAQ (reference sequence). The CDR3 DNA reads TGTGCCAGCAGCCACCACACAGAGGGGGCTGGCTACACCTTC. Encoded protein: CASSHHTEGAGYTF.

The chain combines TRBV27 with TRBJ1-6, with 9 bases identical to TRBD1. CDR3 length equals 15 residues. With 5 bases clipped from V and 10 bases from J, the junction kept 9 bases outside the gene matches. Germline CDR1 is MNHEY and CDR2 is SMNVEV (reference sequence). Here the CDR3 reads CASSVGQGKGSPLHF. The CDR3 DNA reads TGTGCCAGCAGTGTAGGACAGGGGAAAGGATCACCCCTCCACTTT.

This sequence joins TRBV6-5 and TRBJ1-2; weak D call: TRBD1 (6 bases). Germline V lookup: CDR1 MNHEY, CDR2 SVGAGI. Trimming shortened V by 4 bases and J by 8 bases, and 20 bases separated the two germline ends. This CDR3 has 15 amino acids. The CDR3 loop reads CASSSYVQGTFGYTF. CDR3 coding DNA: TGTGCCAGCAGTTCATACGTACAGGGTACTTTCGGCTACACCTTC.

The chain carries TRBV18 and TRBJ1-6, with TRBD1 matching 8 bases. CDR3 length: 15 residues. Per germline, CDR1 KGHSH and CDR2 LQKENI. J lost 6 bases, V lost 4 bases, and 5 bases had no gene match. In nucleotides, the CDR3 is TGTGCCAGCTCACGGACAGGGACCCCTAATTCACCCCTCCACTTT. This translates into CASSRTGTPNSPLHF.

The V call is TRBV28, the J call TRBJ2-7; TRBD1 aligns across 11 bases. V was pared by 4 bases and J by 0 bases, with 11 bases of the junction left unmatched. Looked up from germline, CDR1 is MDHEN and CDR2 is SYDVKM. The CDR3 covers 18 residues. CDR3 amino acids: CASSYKGGQGDFSYEQYF. CDR3 nucleotide sequence: TGTGCCAGCAGTTATAAGGGGGGACAGGGGGACTTCTCCTACGAGCAGTACTTC.

V usage is TRBV5-1 and J usage is TRBJ2-3; a possible D gene is TRBD1 (6 bases). The germline gives CDR1 SGHRS, CDR2 YFSETQ. This CDR3 contains 15 residues. Between the trimmed V and J ends, which lost 2 bases and 0 bases, there was a span of 10 bases. The CDR3 loop reads CASSFRGGSTDTQYF. Here the CDR3 DNA reads TGCGCCAGCAGCTTCAGGGGTGGTAGCACAGATACGCAGTATTTT.

The rearrangement links TRBV12-5 to TRBJ1-1; D gene uncertain. V dropped 6 bases and J dropped 0 bases, with 11 bases sitting between them. CDR3 length: 14 amino acids. The germline V gene encodes CDR1 LGHNT and CDR2 FRNRAP. The CDR3, as DNA: TGTGCTAGTGGCGATGCGCAAGTGAACACTGAAGCTTTCTTT. Translation: CASGDAQVNTEAFF.

The V call is TRBV28, the J call TRBJ1-1; D uncertain. Germline CDR1 reads MDHEN; CDR2 reads SYDVKM. V was cut by 2 bases and J by 0 bases, with 7 bases left in between. The CDR3 is 14 amino acids. CDR3 DNA: TGTGCCAGCAGTTTACACAAAATGAACACTGAAGCTTTCTTT. This sequence encodes CASSLHKMNTEAFF.

The V gene is TRBV6-1, the J gene TRBJ1-2; D call uncertain. Germline CDR1 reads MNHNS; CDR2 reads SASEGT. V lost 2 bases, J lost 4 bases, and 8 bases lay in between. This CDR3 is 13 amino acids long. CDR3 region: CASSEWVAYGYTF. The CDR3 nucleotides are TGTGCCAGCAGTGAATGGGTAGCCTATGGCTACACCTTC.

The genes are TRBV5-1 and TRBJ2-5; the match to TRBD2 covers 12 bases. The ends lost 0 bases at V and 7 bases at J; junction bases unmatched: 7. Germline CDR1 is SGHRS and CDR2 is YFSETQ. This CDR3 is built from 16 residues. CDR3 in amino acids: CASSLEASGGAGTQYF. In DNA form, the CDR3 reads TGCGCCAGCAGCTTGGAAGCTAGCGGGGGGGCAGGGACCCAGTACTTC.

The chain uses TRBV19 and TRBJ1-5, with TRBD1 identical over 9 bases. The CDR3 contains 15 residues. Germline V lookup: CDR1 LNHDA, CDR2 SQIVND (reference sequence). The ends lost 5 bases at V and 2 bases at J; junction bases unmatched: 4. The CDR3 loop is CASSGGTGRNQPQHF. CDR3 DNA sequence: TGTGCCAGTAGTGGGGGGACAGGGCGCAATCAGCCCCAGCATTTT.

The chain carries TRBV7-2 and TRBJ1-2; 7 positions agree with TRBD1. V trimming: 4 bases; J trimming: 3 bases; junction bases outside the gene matches: 8. Germline loops: CDR1 SGHTA, CDR2 FQGNSA. This CDR3 contains 15 residues. In nucleotides, the CDR3 is TGTGCCAGCAGCTCTGGACAGGAGCCGTACTATGGCTACACCTTC. Its translation is CASSSGQEPYYGYTF.

This clone came up a few times. The chain couples TRBV10-3 to TRBJ2-7, with TRBD1 matching 7 bases. Germline lookup yields CDR1 ENHRY and CDR2 SYGVKD. With 10 bases clipped from V and 4 bases from J, the junction kept 16 bases outside the gene matches. The CDR3 is 15 residues long. CDR3 nucleotides: TGTGCCAGCAATCGGGCCGTAGGGGGCCGGTACGAGCAGTACTTC. Amino acid sequence: CASNRAVGGRYEQYF.

The V call is TRBV29-1, the J call TRBJ1-2; D remains unclear. The V gene's germline CDR1 is SQVTM and CDR2 ANQGSEA. The CDR3 contains 11 residues. With 2 bases removed from V and 1 base from J, the gap between germline ends came to 2 bases. CDR3 nucleotide sequence: TGCAGCGTTGAACATAACTATGGCTACACCTTC. Encoded protein: CSVEHNYGYTF.

This clone was detected only a few times. V and J are TRBV10-3 and TRBJ2-1; 11 bases fit TRBD2. Germline CDR1 ENHRY, CDR2 SYGVKD. CDR3 length equals 14 residues. Trimming cost V 6 bases and J 7 bases; bases outside gene matches: 5. This CDR3 is CAIRDSGGGNEQFF. The CDR3 DNA is TGTGCCATCAGGGATAGCGGGGGGGGTAATGAGCAGTTCTTC.

The rearrangement links TRBV10-3 to TRBJ1-1; 10 positions match TRBD1. This CDR3 is built from 17 residues. Germline assignment: CDR1 ENHRY and CDR2 SYGVKD. Trimming cost V 8 bases and J 1 base; bases outside gene matches: 13. The CDR3, as DNA: TGTGCCATCCTAGCCGGGACAGGGGCCAAATCGAACACTGAAGCTTTCTTT. Translation: CAILAGTGAKSNTEAFF.

This clone was detected once. This chain uses TRBV19 with TRBJ2-3, with a possible D match to TRBD1 (6 bases). CDR3 size: 14 residues. Trimming removed 6 bases from V and 0 bases from J, with 10 bases in between. Per the germline V gene, CDR1 is LNHDA and CDR2 is SQIVND (reference sequence). The CDR3 coding sequence is TGTGCCAGTAGGGACAGATCTAGCACAGATACGCAGTATTTT. Amino acids: CASRDRSSTDTQYF.

This clone was counted a few times. The chain joins TRBV2 to TRBJ2-5, with TRBD2 identical over 10 bases. The ends lost 11 bases at V and 7 bases at J; junction bases unmatched: 13. The CDR3 spans 14 residues. Germline CDR1 is SNHLY and CDR2 is FYNNEI. For the CDR3, the DNA is TGTGCCGTCCCCCGGTCTAGCGGGGGTGGGACCCAGTACTTC. This sequence encodes CAVPRSSGGGTQYF. Full variable domain (rest looked up from reference TRBV2 and TRBJ2-5): EPEVTQTPSHQVTQMGQEVILRCVPISNHLYFYWYRQILGQKVEFLVSFYNNEISEKSEIFDDQFSVERPDGSNFTLKIRSTKLEDSAMYFCAVPRSSGGGTQYFGPGTRLLVL.

This chain links TRBV5-1 with TRBJ1-3, with 8 nucleotides matching TRBD1. The V and J ends lost 0 bases and 0 bases, in that order; junction bases with no gene match: 5. This CDR3 spans 17 amino acids. Germline CDR1 SGHRS, CDR2 YFSETQ. The CDR3 loop is CASSLGQGAISGNTIYF. In DNA, the CDR3 is TGCGCCAGCAGCTTGGGGCAGGGGGCTATCTCTGGAAACACCATATATTTT.

The chain joins TRBV7-2 to TRBJ2-1; TRBD2 matches at 7 bases. With V trimmed by 8 bases and J by 2 bases, 12 bases remained unmatched. The CDR3 loop spans 16 amino acids. From germline, CDR1 is SGHTA and CDR2 FQGNSA. The chain's CDR3 is CASQTYRGGTYNEQFF. CDR3 bases: TGTGCCAGCCAAACGTATCGCGGGGGAACCTACAATGAGCAGTTCTTC. The whole variable domain, filled in from reference TRBV7-2 and TRBJ2-1, reads GAGVSQSPSNKVTEKGKDVELRCDPISGHTALYWYRQSLGQGLEFLIYFQGNSAPDKSGLPSDRFSAERTGGSVSTLTIQRTQQEDSAVYLCASQTYRGGTYNEQFFGPGTRLTVL.

This chain uses TRBV5-6 with TRBJ2-3; TRBD1 matches 9 bases. Germline V gene lookup returns CDR1 SGHDT and CDR2 YYEEEE. This CDR3 spans 15 amino acids. Trimming cost V 4 bases and J 6 bases; bases outside gene matches: 9. CDR3 loop: CASSHTGTGMDTQYF. The CDR3 DNA follows: TGTGCCAGCAGCCATACCGGGACAGGGATGGATACGCAGTATTTT.

J is TRBJ1-6 and V is TRBV9; the match to TRBD1 covers 8 bases. Germline trimming cut 5 bases from V and 9 bases from J; bases unmatched to any gene: 19. The germline gives CDR1 SGDLS, CDR2 YYNGEE. The length of the CDR3 is 18 residues. The CDR3 region is CASSVTLGGGQGGSPLHF. CDR3 sequence (DNA): TGTGCCAGCAGTGTAACACTCGGGGGAGGACAGGGTGGTTCACCCCTCCACTTT.

This clone was recorded only once. The chain recombines TRBV5-1 with TRBJ1-5; 7 bases map to TRBD1. Germline-derived CDR1 and CDR2 are SGHRS and YFSETQ. The CDR3 length is 14 residues. The V and J ends lost 4 bases and 4 bases, in that order; junction bases with no gene match: 5. The CDR3 sequence is CASSTGTDNQPQHF. For the CDR3, the DNA is TGCGCCAGCAGCACCGGGACAGATAATCAGCCCCAGCATTTT.

The chain combines TRBV5-1 with TRBJ2-3, with D perhaps TRBD1 (5 bases). Germline values: CDR1 SGHRS, CDR2 YFSETQ. This CDR3 contains 13 residues. V was cut by 0 bases and J by 5 bases, with 7 bases left in between. The CDR3 sequence: CASSLAGRDTQYF. CDR3 nucleotides: TGCGCCAGCAGCTTGGCAGGGCGAGATACGCAGTATTTT.

V and J are TRBV25-1 and TRBJ2-2; no firm D call. Trimming removed 1 base at V and 9 bases at J, with 6 bases between. This CDR3 contains 12 residues. The V gene's germline CDR1 is MGHDK and CDR2 SYGVNS. As DNA, the CDR3 is TGTGCCAGCAGTGAATTTGGCCGGGAGCTGTTTTTT. This sequence encodes CASSEFGRELFF.

The V gene is TRBV27, the J gene TRBJ2-7; a possible D gene is TRBD2 (5 bases). Germline values: CDR1 MNHEY, CDR2 SMNVEV (reference sequence). The CDR3 sequence is 15 residues long. With 1 base removed from V and 0 bases from J, the gap between germline ends came to 10 bases. CDR3 DNA: TGTGCCAGCAGTTTATTCGGGGAGTACTCCTACGAGCAGTACTTC. It yields the protein CASSLFGEYSYEQYF.

The chain is built from TRBV5-4 and TRBJ1-5; 8 bases are shared with TRBD1. The CDR3 consists of 13 residues. In germline, CDR1 is SGHNT, CDR2 YYREEE (reference sequence). Losses at the gene ends were 4 bases for V and 7 bases for J; bases not matched to a gene: 4. CDR3 protein: CASSPDREQPQHF. The CDR3 DNA sequence: TGTGCCAGCAGCCCGGACAGGGAACAGCCCCAGCATTTT.